The clone carrying this T cell receptor (beta chain) is labeled medium-sized. Germline V CDR1 and CDR2: LGHDT, YNNKEL (reference sequence). Trimming pared 4 bases from V and 1 base from J, leaving 10 bases between. CDR3 length: 14 residues. This sample was taken from a study of spatial heterogeneity in lung cancer. Study-wide context: Raw reads showed each unique TCR and UMI combination turning up more than ten times on average.

As to time point: sample taken at primary tumor resection. Samples were donated by 72 untreated early-stage non-small cell lung cancer patients. The input material, whole RNA from tumor, nontumor lung or frozen PBMC, was sequenced unsorted. In the library, each TCR cDNA molecule bore its own unique molecular identifier. From the 5' RACE reads, TCRdb called clonotypes with MiXCR, one entry per CDR3 protein. The sample yields 5,000 to 6,500 distinct CDR3 sequences, about 3.9% seen once. The sequence derives from a male donor with early-stage non-small cell lung cancer. The chain employs TRBV3-1 and TRBJ1-1, with D perhaps TRBD1 (6 bases). Specimen: normal lung tissue next to the tumor, collected at surgery. CDR3 in amino acids: CASSLQQGNTEAFF. The CDR3 DNA reads TGTGCCAGCAGCCTCCAACAGGGGAACACTGAAGCTTTCTTT. Full variable domain (remainder filled in from reference TRBV3-1 and TRBJ1-1): DTAVSQTPKYLVTQMGNDKSIKCEQNLGHDTMYWYKQDSKKFLKIMFSYNNKELIINETVPNRFSPKSPDKAHLNLHINSLELGDSAVYFCASSLQQGNTEAFFGQGTRLTVV.